This is a list of T cell receptor beta chains from one sample in a study of T-cell reconstitution after alpha-beta-depleted transplantation in children. TCRdb independently ran MiXCR on the PCR reads; one entry per CDR3 protein. The sample lists over 300,000 distinct CDR3 sequences, about a tenth occurring once. The sample was PBMCs from the stem cell graft donor, taken from the stem cell graft. The receptors were gathered from a human donor who donated a stem cell graft to a child with acute lymphoblastic leukemia. Each CDR3 is given with its conserved first and last residue. Fields, in order: D gene, CDR3 length, J gene, V gene, clone size, CDR3 protein, CDR3 DNA. D genes are given only for firm matches. Clone size, where shown, is once, few, many, or a class for clones that have expanded.

>TRBD2|14|TRBJ2-1|TRBV2|.
CASEVPSGNNEQFF
TGTGCCAGCGAAGTTCCTAGCGGGAATAATGAGCAGTTCTTC
>.|17|TRBJ2-7|TRBV6-2/TRBV6-3|many
CASSYELQVSWGYEQYF
TGTGCCAGCAGTTACGAGTTGCAGGTCTCGTGGGGCTACGAGCAGTACTTC
>.|15|TRBJ1-1|TRBV5-1|.
CASSLVQGMRAEAFF
TGCGCCAGCAGCTTGGTCCAGGGGATGAGGGCTGAAGCTTTCTTT
>.|15|TRBJ2-5|TRBV5-1|many
CASSLAGGQGETQYF
TGCGCCAGCAGCTTGGCCGGTGGTCAGGGAGAGACCCAGTACTTC
>TRBD2|17|TRBJ2-1|TRBV12-3/TRBV12-4|.
CASRPGLAGVGYNEQFF
TGTGCCAGCAGGCCGGGACTAGCGGGAGTAGGATACAATGAGCAGTTCTTC
>TRBD2|16|TRBJ2-7|TRBV24-1|few
CATSAPRGTSSYEQYF
TGTGCCACCAGTGCTCCTAGGGGGACTAGCAGCTACGAGCAGTACTTC
>TRBD2|15|TRBJ2-7|TRBV11-1|few
CASTGWTSGGSEQYF
TGTGCCAGCACCGGATGGACTAGCGGGGGAAGCGAGCAGTACTTC
>TRBD2|15|TRBJ2-1|TRBV12-3/TRBV12-4|many
CASSPAGEAYNEQFF
TGTGCCAGCAGTCCAGCGGGAGAGGCCTACAATGAGCAGTTCTTC
>.|15|TRBJ2-5|TRBV7-9|.
CASSLLQGLEETQYF
TGTGCCAGCAGCTTATTACAGGGTTTAGAAGAGACCCAGTACTTC
>.|17|TRBJ2-5|TRBV3-1|.
CASSLKIYISEKETQYF
TGTGCCAGCAGCCTCAAGATCTATATTAGCGAGAAAGAGACCCAGTACTTC
>TRBD2|15|TRBJ2-3|TRBV4-2|many
CASSQVAGDTDTQYF
TGTGCCAGCAGCCAAGTAGCGGGAGACACAGATACGCAGTATTTT
>.|14|TRBJ2-1|TRBV5-1|few
CATALGERYNEQFF
TGCGCCACCGCTTTGGGGGAGAGGTACAATGAGCAGTTCTTC
>TRBD2|17|TRBJ2-7|TRBV14|.
CASSPGTSGRISGVQYF
TGTGCCAGCAGCCCCGGGACTAGCGGGAGAATATCCGGCGTGCAGTACTTC
>TRBD2|17|TRBJ2-1|TRBV4-1|few
CASSQEPTGGWGNEQFF
TGCGCCAGCAGCCAAGAGCCGACGGGAGGGTGGGGCAATGAGCAGTTCTTC
>.|16|TRBJ1-5|TRBV4-3|few
CASSQVVTPSNQPQHF
TGCGCCAGCAGCCAAGTAGTGACACCTAGCAATCAGCCCCAGCATTTT
>.|11|TRBJ1-1|TRBV30|.
CASQGRTEAFF
TGTGCCTCCCAGGGGAGAACTGAAGCTTTCTTT
>TRBD2|15|TRBJ2-7|TRBV12-3/TRBV12-4|few
CASSPSGRLSYEQYF
TGTGCCAGCAGCCCCAGCGGGAGGCTTTCCTACGAGCAGTACTTC
>.|13|TRBJ2-2|TRBV4-1|few
CASSQWGPGELFF
TGCGCCAGCAGCCAATGGGGACCCGGGGAGCTGTTTTTT
>.|13|TRBJ2-7|TRBV7-2|.
CASSLEPGWKQYF
TGTGCCAGCAGCTTAGAGCCGGGCTGGAAGCAGTACTTC
>.|14|TRBJ2-3|TRBV9|few
CASSVRGGTDTQYF
TGTGCCAGCAGCGTCAGGGGGGGCACAGATACGCAGTATTTT
>TRBD2|17|TRBJ2-2|TRBV4-2|few
CASSQEGLAGTGGELFF
TGTGCCAGCAGCCAAGAAGGGCTAGCGGGAACGGGTGGGGAGCTGTTTTTT
>TRBD1|17|TRBJ1-1|TRBV25-1|few
CASSDGWVGGPNTEAFF
TGTGCCAGCAGTGACGGGTGGGTAGGGGGCCCGAACACTGAAGCTTTCTTT
>.|14|TRBJ1-3|TRBV25-1|many
CASSEYPVGNTIYF
TGTGCCAGCAGTGAATATCCCGTTGGAAACACCATATATTTT
>TRBD2|15|TRBJ2-4|TRBV6-1|.
CASRATAGVQNIQYF
TGTGCCAGCAGAGCCACCGCGGGAGTACAAAACATTCAGTACTTC
>.|15|TRBJ2-4|TRBV20-1|.
CSARDQSLAKNIQYF
TGCAGTGCTAGAGATCAAAGTCTAGCCAAAAACATTCAGTACTTC
>TRBD2|16|TRBJ2-2|TRBV5-1|.
CASSLTTSGSTGELFF
TGCGCCAGCAGCTTAACGACTAGCGGGAGTACCGGGGAGCTGTTTTTT
>.|11|TRBJ2-7|TRBV30|many
CAWTGAYEQYF
TGTGCCTGGACAGGTGCCTACGAGCAGTACTTC
>.|10|TRBJ2-7|TRBV2|.
CASSAGEQYF
TGTGCCAGCAGTGCTGGAGAGCAGTACTTC
>.|15|TRBJ2-1|TRBV28|few
CASSFAVGSANEQFF
TGTGCCAGCAGTTTCGCCGTGGGTTCCGCCAATGAGCAGTTCTTC
>.|16|TRBJ2-7|TRBV7-9|few
CASSFDGTGPQYEQYF
TGTGCCAGCAGCTTCGATGGTACAGGGCCGCAGTACGAGCAGTACTTC
>.|16|TRBJ2-2|TRBV7-2|.
CASSPWVQRTAGELFF
TGTGCCAGCAGCCCCTGGGTCCAGCGGACAGCCGGGGAGCTGTTTTTT
>TRBD1|16|TRBJ2-3|TRBV29-1|few
CSVEESRDRDTDTQYF
TGCAGCGTTGAAGAGAGTCGGGACAGGGACACAGATACGCAGTATTTT
>TRBD2|14|TRBJ2-7|TRBV4-2|.
CASSHLLAGGEQYF
TGTGCCAGCAGCCATCTTCTAGCGGGAGGCGAGCAGTACTTC
>.|15|TRBJ1-2|TRBV19|few
CASSLGKGRLGGYTF
TGTGCCAGTAGTCTTGGGAAGGGACGGCTCGGTGGCTACACCTTC
>.|12|TRBJ1-2|TRBV29-1|few
CSVTREGYGYTF
TGCAGCGTTACCCGGGAGGGCTATGGCTACACCTTC
>.|15|TRBJ1-5|TRBV15|many
CATSRDLGVNQPQHF
TGTGCCACCAGCAGAGATCTGGGGGTCAATCAGCCCCAGCATTTT
>.|14|TRBJ1-2|TRBV6-2/TRBV6-3|few
CASSYRDFRGGYTF
TGTGCCAGCAGTTATCGGGACTTTCGCGGTGGCTACACCTTC
>TRBD1|14|TRBJ1-1|TRBV7-9|many
CASSRRGRNTEAFF
TGTGCCAGCAGCCGAAGGGGGCGCAACACTGAAGCTTTCTTT
>.|15|TRBJ2-1|TRBV5-1|few
CASSSAPSSYNEQFF
TGCGCCAGCAGTTCGGCACCGAGCTCCTACAATGAGCAGTTCTTC
>.|15|TRBJ2-3|TRBV27|.
CASNEGGGPTDTQYF
TGTGCCAGCAATGAGGGTGGAGGCCCCACAGATACGCAGTATTTT
>.|16|TRBJ2-4|TRBV5-1|few
CASSSGGSGAKNIQYF
TGCGCCAGCAGCTCGGGGGGCTCTGGGGCCAAAAACATTCAGTACTTC
>TRBD2|11|TRBJ2-1|TRBV6-2/TRBV6-3|.
CASRTSGSWFF
TGTGCCAGCAGGACTAGCGGGTCCTGGTTCTTC
>.|14|TRBJ1-1|TRBV6-2/TRBV6-3|few
CASSYRQVLTEAFF
TGTGCCAGCAGTTACCGACAGGTATTAACTGAAGCTTTCTTT